This TCR beta chain was recovered during a study of blood T cell repertoires in COVID-19. Overall study context: The study drew acute and convalescent COVID-19 samples from the United States, Italy and Spain. The analysed material was cDNA or gDNA that came from T cells, B-cell-depleted T cells, or PBMCs.

Original processing notes: The assay estimated nucleated cells by amplifying reference gene primers. This table comes from immunoSEQ multiplex PCR, and its TCRdb copy is limited to in-frame clones, with some not included. That table gives V, J and clone size, and the DNA gave D and trimming. The sample yields roughly 13,000 clones, 65% to 90% seen once. This clone was picked up a small number of times. This sequence originates from a man in his forties or fifties with active or convalescent COVID-19. Sequences were obtained from peripheral blood.

CDR3 loop: CASSSRAQGDSYEQYF. The CDR3 DNA sequence: TGCGCCAGCAGCTCGCGTGCCCAGGGGGACTCCTACGAGCAGTACTTC. The V call is TRBV4-3, the J call TRBJ2-7; 7 nucleotides match TRBD1. Germline assignment: CDR1 LGHNA and CDR2 YSLEER. The CDR3 sequence is 16 residues long. Losses at the gene ends were 5 bases for V and 0 bases for J; bases not matched to a gene: 10.